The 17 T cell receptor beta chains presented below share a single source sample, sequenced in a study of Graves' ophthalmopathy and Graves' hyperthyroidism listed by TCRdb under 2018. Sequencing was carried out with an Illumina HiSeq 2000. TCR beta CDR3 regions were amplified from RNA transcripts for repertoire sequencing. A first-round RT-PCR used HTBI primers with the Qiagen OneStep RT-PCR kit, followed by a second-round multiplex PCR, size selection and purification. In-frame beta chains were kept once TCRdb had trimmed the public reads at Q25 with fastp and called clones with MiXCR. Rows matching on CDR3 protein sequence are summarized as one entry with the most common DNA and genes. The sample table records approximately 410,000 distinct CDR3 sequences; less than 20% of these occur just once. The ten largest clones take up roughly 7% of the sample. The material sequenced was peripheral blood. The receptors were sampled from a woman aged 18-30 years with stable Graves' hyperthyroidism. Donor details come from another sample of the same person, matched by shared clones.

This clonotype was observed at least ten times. CDR3 DNA: TGTGCCAGCAGTTATCGGGTGTGGGTCGATAAAGAGACCCAGTACTTC. Translation: CASSYRVWVDKETQYF. The rearrangement uses TRBV6-2 or TRBV6-3 and TRBJ2-5; the D is unclear. The CDR3 sequence is 16 residues long. Trimming removed 3 bases at V and 3 bases at J, with 17 bases between. Germline-derived CDR1 and CDR2 are MNHEY and SVGEGT.

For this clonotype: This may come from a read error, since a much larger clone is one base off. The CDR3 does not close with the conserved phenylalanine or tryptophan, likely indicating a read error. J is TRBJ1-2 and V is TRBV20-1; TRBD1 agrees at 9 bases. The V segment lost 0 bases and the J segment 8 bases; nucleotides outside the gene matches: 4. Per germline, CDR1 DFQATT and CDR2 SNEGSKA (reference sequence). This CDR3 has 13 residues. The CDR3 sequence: CSARDGQGRGYTY. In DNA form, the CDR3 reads TGCAGTGCTAGAGATGGACAGGGGCGAGGCTACACCTAC.

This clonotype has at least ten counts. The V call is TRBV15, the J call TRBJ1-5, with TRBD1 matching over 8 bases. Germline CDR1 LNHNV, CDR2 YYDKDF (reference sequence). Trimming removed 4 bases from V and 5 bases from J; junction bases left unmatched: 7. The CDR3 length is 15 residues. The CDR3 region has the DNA TGTGCCACCAGCATCTCAGGGGGCGTCGATCAGCCCCAGCATTTT. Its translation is CATSISGGVDQPQHF.

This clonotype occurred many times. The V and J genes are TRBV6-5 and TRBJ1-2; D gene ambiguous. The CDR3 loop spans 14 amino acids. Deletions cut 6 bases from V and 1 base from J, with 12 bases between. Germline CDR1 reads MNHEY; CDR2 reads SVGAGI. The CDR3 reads CASSPGRNNYGYTF. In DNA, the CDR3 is TGTGCCAGCAGCCCTGGACGGAATAACTATGGCTACACCTTC.

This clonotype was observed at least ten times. The CDR3 here is CASSSLAGSTPRETQYF. For the CDR3, the DNA is TGTGCCAGCAGCTCGTTAGCGGGAAGCACCCCTCGTGAGACCCAGTACTTC. The chain has TRBV11-2 and TRBJ2-5; TRBD2 matches 8 bases. V shed 4 bases and J 5 bases; nucleotides not matched to a gene: 15. This CDR3 comprises 17 residues. Looked up from germline, CDR1 is SGHAT and CDR2 is FQNNGV.

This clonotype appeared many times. The CDR3 sequence: CASSRGRDASEETQYF. CDR3 nucleotide sequence: TGTGCCAGCAGCCGTGGACGGGACGCCAGTGAAGAGACCCAGTACTTC. The rearrangement joins TRBV6-5 to TRBJ2-5, with D perhaps given as TRBD1 or TRBD2 (5 bases each). The CDR3 is 16 residues long. Trimming removed 6 bases from V and 3 bases from J, with 20 bases in between. CDR1 is MNHEY and CDR2 is SVGAGI in the germline V gene.

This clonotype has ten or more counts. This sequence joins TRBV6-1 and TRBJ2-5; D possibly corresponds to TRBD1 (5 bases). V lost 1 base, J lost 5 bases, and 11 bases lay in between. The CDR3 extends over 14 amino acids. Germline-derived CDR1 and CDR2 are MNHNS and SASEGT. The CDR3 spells CASSEEGDSETQYF. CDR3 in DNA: TGTGCCAGCAGTGAAGAAGGGGATTCGGAGACCCAGTACTTC.

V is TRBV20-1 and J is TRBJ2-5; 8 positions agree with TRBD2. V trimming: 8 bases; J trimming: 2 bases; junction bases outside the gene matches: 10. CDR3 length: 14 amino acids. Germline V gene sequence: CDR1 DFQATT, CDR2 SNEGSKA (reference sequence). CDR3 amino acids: CSSKREYFQETQYF. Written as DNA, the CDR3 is TGCAGTTCTAAGCGGGAGTATTTTCAAGAGACCCAGTACTTC.

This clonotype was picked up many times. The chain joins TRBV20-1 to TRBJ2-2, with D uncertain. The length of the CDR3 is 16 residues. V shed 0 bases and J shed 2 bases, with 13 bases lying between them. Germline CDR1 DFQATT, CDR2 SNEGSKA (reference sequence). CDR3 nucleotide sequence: TGCAGTGCTAGAGATCGTTACAGCTTTAACACCGGGGAGCTGTTTTTT. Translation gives CSARDRYSFNTGELFF.

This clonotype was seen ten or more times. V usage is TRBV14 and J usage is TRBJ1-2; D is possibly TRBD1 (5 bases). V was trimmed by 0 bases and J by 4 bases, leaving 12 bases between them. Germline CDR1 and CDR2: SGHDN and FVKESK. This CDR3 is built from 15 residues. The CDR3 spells CASSQEGGPFYGYTF. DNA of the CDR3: TGTGCCAGCAGCCAAGAGGGGGGACCATTCTATGGCTACACCTTC.

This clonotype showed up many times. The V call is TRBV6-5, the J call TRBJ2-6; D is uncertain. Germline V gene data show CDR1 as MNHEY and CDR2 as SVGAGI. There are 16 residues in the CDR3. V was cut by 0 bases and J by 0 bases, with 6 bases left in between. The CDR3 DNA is TGTGCCAGCAGTTACTCTCAGAACTCTGGGGCCAACGTCCTGACTTTC. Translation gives CASSYSQNSGANVLTF.

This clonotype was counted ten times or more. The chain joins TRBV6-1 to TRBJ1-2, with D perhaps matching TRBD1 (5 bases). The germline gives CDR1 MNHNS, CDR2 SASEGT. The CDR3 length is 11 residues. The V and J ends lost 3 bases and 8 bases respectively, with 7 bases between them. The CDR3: CASSEGVGYTF. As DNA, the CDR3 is TGTGCCAGCAGTGAGGGGGTGGGCTACACCTTC.

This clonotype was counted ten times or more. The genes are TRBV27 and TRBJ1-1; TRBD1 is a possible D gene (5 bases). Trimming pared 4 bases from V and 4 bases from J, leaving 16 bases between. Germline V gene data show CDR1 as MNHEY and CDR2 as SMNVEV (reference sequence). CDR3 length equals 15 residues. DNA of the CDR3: TGTGCCAGCAGTTCACCGGGACCGAGGGGCACTGAAGCTTTCTTT. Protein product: CASSSPGPRGTEAFF.

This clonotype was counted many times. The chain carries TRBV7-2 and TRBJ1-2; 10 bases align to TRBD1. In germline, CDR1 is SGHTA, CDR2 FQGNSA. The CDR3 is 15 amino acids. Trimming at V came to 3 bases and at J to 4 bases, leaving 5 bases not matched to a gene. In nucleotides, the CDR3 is TGTGCCAGCAGCTTGCCGGGACAGGGGTCCTATGGCTACACCTTC. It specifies CASSLPGQGSYGYTF.

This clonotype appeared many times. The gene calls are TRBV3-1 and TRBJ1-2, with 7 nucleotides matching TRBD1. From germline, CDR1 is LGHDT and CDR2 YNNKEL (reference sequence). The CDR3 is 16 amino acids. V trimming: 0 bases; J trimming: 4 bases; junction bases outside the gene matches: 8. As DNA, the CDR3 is TGTGCCAGCAGCCAAGACGGACACAGGGGTACCTATGGCTACACCTTC. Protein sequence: CASSQDGHRGTYGYTF.

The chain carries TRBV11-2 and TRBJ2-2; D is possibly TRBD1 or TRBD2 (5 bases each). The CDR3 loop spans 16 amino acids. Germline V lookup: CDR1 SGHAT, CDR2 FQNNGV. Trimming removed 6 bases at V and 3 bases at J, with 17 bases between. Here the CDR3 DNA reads TGTGCCAGCAGGCCTCCGGGACGTCTATACACCGGGGAGCTGTTTTTT. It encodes CASRPPGRLYTGELFF.

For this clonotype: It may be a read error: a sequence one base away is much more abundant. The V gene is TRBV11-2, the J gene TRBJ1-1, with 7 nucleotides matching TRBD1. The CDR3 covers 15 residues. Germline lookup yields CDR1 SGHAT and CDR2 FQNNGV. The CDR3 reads CASSYYRGLNTEACF. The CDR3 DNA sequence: TGTGCCAGCAGTTATTACAGGGGCTTGAACACTGAAGCTTGCTTT.